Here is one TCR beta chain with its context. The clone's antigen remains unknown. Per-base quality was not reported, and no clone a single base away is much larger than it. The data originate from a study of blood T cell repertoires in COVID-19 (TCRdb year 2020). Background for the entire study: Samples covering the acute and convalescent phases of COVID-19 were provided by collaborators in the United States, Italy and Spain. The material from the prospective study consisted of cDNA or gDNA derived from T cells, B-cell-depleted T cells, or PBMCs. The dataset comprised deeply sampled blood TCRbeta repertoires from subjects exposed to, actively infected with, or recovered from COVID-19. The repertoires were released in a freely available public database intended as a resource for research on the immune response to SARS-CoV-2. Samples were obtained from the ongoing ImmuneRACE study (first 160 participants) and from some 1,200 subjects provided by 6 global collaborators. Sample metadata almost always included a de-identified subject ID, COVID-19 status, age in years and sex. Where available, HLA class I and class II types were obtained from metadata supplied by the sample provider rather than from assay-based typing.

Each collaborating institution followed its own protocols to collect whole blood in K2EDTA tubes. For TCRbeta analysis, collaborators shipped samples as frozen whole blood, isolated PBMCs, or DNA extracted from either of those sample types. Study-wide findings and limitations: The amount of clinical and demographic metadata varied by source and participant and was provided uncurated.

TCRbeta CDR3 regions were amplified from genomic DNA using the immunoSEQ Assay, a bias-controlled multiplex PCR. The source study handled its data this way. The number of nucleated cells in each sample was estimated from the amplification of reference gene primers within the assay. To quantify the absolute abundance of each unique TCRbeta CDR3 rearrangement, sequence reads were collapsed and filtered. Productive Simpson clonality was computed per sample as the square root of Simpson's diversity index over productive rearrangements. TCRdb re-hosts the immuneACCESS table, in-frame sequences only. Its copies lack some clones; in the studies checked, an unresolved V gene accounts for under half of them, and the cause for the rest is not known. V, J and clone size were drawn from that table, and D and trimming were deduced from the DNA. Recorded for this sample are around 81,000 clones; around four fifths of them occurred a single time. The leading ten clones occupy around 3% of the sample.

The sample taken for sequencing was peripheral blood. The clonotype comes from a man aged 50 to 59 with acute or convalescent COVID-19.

The sequenced DNA: TGTGCCAGCTCACTTCAACAGGAAGGGGCTAATGAAAAACTGTTTTTT. Its protein is CASSLQQEGANEKLFF. The sequence links TRBV18 to TRBJ1-4; the D segment could be TRBD1, given 5 matching bases. V was cut back by 4 bases and J by 3 bases, leaving a gap of 15 bases between them. Sequences KGHSH (CDR1) and LQKENI (CDR2) are obtained from the germline V gene. The CDR3 sequence holds 16 residues, the cysteine and phenylalanine included. The DNA shown is the 48-base CDR3, in frame from base 1.